A selection of T cell receptor beta chains follows, all from one sample in a study of radiotherapy plus CTLA-4 blockade in lung cancer. TCRdb keeps only in-frame clones here, not all; method: immunoSEQ multiplex PCR. The sample yields 47,000 or so clones, roughly 85% seen once. Sequenced here: peripheral blood, sampled from a patient treated with radiotherapy plus ipilimumab. The receptors here all came from a human donor with non-small cell lung cancer whose response to radiotherapy plus ipilimumab could not be evaluated. Both conserved end residues are part of each CDR3. A D gene is named only where the DNA matches it firmly. Not every row has a clone size; where given, it reads once, few, many or a size class.

J | D | V | size | DNA | CDR3
TRBJ2-1 | TRBD2 | TRBV5-1 | . | TGCGCCAGCAGCGCTAGCACCTGGGGGGGGTACAATGAGCAGTTCTTC | CASSASTWGGYNEQFF
TRBJ2-7 | . | TRBV10-3 | few | TGTGCCATCAGTGAGTCGGCACTAGCCTCGTACGAGCAGTACTTC | CAISESALASYEQYF
TRBJ2-6 | . | TRBV10-3 | few | TGTGCCATCAGTGACCCCGGCAGGTCCAGCTCTGGGGCCAACGTCCTGACTTTC | CAISDPGRSSSGANVLTF
TRBJ1-1 | . | TRBV19 | . | TGTGCCAGTACTACCGGACTTTTATCAAACACTGAAGCTTTCTTT | CASTTGLLSNTEAFF
TRBJ2-7 | TRBD2 | TRBV29-1 | . | TGCAGCGTTGAAATCGGACTAGCGGACGAGCAGTACTTC | CSVEIGLADEQYF
TRBJ1-2 | TRBD1 | TRBV7-2 | . | TGTGCCAGCAGCTTGATCGGACAGGGGGCTTTCTATGGCTACACCTTC | CASSLIGQGAFYGYTF
TRBJ2-7 | . | TRBV19 | . | TGTGCCAGTAGTATGGGCGGGATTTCCTACGAGCAGTACTTC | CASSMGGISYEQYF
TRBJ1-1 | TRBD1 | TRBV4-1 | . | TGCGCCAGCAGCCAAGACCCATTACGGGACAGGGGAACTGAAGCTTTCTTT | CASSQDPLRDRGTEAFF
TRBJ2-5 | TRBD2 | TRBV27 | . | TGTGCCAGCAGTTGGTCTAGCGGGAGCGGGGGAGAGACCCAGTACTTC | CASSWSSGSGGETQYF
TRBJ2-6 | TRBD1 | TRBV7-9 | . | TGTGCCAGCAGCCTCGGGACAGCCGGCTCTGGGGCCAACGTCCTGACTTTC | CASSLGTAGSGANVLTF
TRBJ2-3 | TRBD1 | TRBV2 | . | TGTGCCAGCACTGGGACAGAAACAGATACGCAGTATTTT | CASTGTETDTQYF
TRBJ2-7 | . | TRBV7-3 | . | TGTGCCAGCAGCTTAGGCCAGGGATACTACGAGCAGTACTTC | CASSLGQGYYEQYF
TRBJ2-1 | . | TRBV19 | . | TGTGCCAGTAGTCCCATCTGGGACAACTACAATGAGCAGTTCTTC | CASSPIWDNYNEQFF
TRBJ2-7 | . | TRBV5-1 | . | TGCGCCAGCAGCTTGGTCGGTAGCAGCTCCTACGAGCAGTACTTC | CASSLVGSSSYEQYF
TRBJ2-7 | . | TRBV4-1 | once | TGCGCCAGCAGCCCCTGGGGGCCTGGGGGCGAGCAGTACTTC | CASSPWGPGGEQYF
TRBJ2-1 | TRBD1 | TRBV19 | . | TGTGCCAGTAGTCCGCAGGACAGGGGGACGGCCTACAATGAGCAGTTCTTC | CASSPQDRGTAYNEQFF
TRBJ2-2 | . | TRBV18 | few | TGTGCCAGCTCACTCGGGAGTCCCCTAAACACCGGGGAGCTGTTTTTT | CASSLGSPLNTGELFF
TRBJ2-2 | . | TRBV5-4 | . | TGTGCCAGCAGTTTCTTCACCGGGGAGCTGTTTTTT | CASSFFTGELFF
TRBJ2-7 | . | TRBV6-5 | few | TGTGCCAGCAGTTACCGTTACGAGCAGTACTTC | CASSYRYEQYF
TRBJ1-4 | . | TRBV5-6 | few | TGTGCCAGCAGCTTGGGGGACAACGAATGGGTAACTAATGAAAAACTGTTTTTT | CASSLGDNEWVTNEKLFF
TRBJ1-1 | . | TRBV21-1 | . | TGTGCCAGCAGGACATTGGGGATGCAATTTTATAGACAGGGAAGGACTGAAGCTTTCTTT | CASRTLGMQFYRQGRTEAFF
TRBJ1-5 | . | TRBV5-1 | . | TGCGCCAGCAGCTTGGACGGAGGCAATCAGCCCCAGCATTTT | CASSLDGGNQPQHF
TRBJ2-3 | . | TRBV5-1 | once | TGCGCCAGCAGCCGTGCCGTCTCCGGAGATACGCAGTATTTT | CASSRAVSGDTQYF
TRBJ2-2 | TRBD1 | TRBV18 | . | TGTGCCAGCTCACCACGAATCGGGACAGGGGGCACCGGGGAGCTGTTTTTT | CASSPRIGTGGTGELFF
TRBJ1-2 | . | TRBV28 | . | TGTGCCAGCAGTGGGGCAACGACATACTATGGCTACACCTTC | CASSGATTYYGYTF
TRBJ1-5 | TRBD1 | TRBV7-8 | . | TGTGCCAGCAGCTTGCTGGGACAGGGGGGCAATCAGCCCCAGCATTTT | CASSLLGQGGNQPQHF
TRBJ2-2 | TRBD2 | TRBV2 | once | TGTGCCAGCATAGGGGCGGGAGGCGTCGGGGAGCTGTTTTTT | CASIGAGGVGELFF
TRBJ2-4 | TRBD2 | TRBV6-1 | . | TGTGCCAGCAGTGCGAGACTAGCGGTGACTATGGGCTTGGCCAAAAACATTCAGTACTTC | CASSARLAVTMGLAKNIQYF
TRBJ2-1 | TRBD1 | TRBV7-9 | few | TGTGCCAGCAGCTTTCCAGGGGGCGCATCCTACAATGAGCAGTTCTTC | CASSFPGGASYNEQFF
TRBJ2-7 | TRBD1 | TRBV28 | . | TGTGCCAGCAGTCTCAGGGGACAGTCCTACGAGCAGTACTTC | CASSLRGQSYEQYF
TRBJ2-1 | TRBD2 | TRBV11-2 | . | TGTGCCAGCACCCTAACTCAGCGGGGTTGGAGCTCCTACAATGAGCAGTTCTTC | CASTLTQRGWSSYNEQFF
TRBJ2-7 | TRBD1 | TRBV27 | once | TGTGCCAGCCGCACCGGGACAGGGAATAGCGAGCAGTACTTC | CASRTGTGNSEQYF
TRBJ2-7 | TRBD2 | TRBV2 | . | TGTGCCAGCAGTGAGGGACTAGCGAGGGAGCAGTACTTC | CASSEGLAREQYF
TRBJ2-2 | TRBD2 | TRBV14 | . | TGTGCCAGCAGCCAAGAAAGAAGTGGACTAGCCCCGTACAACACCGGGGAGCTGTTTTTT | CASSQERSGLAPYNTGELFF
TRBJ2-7 | . | TRBV15 | once | TGTGCCACCAGCAGTGCAGACTACGAGCAGTACTTC | CATSSADYEQYF
TRBJ1-5 | . | TRBV7-2 | . | TGTGCCAGCAGCTTACTCCAGGGAATCGAGCCCCAGCATTTT | CASSLLQGIEPQHF
TRBJ2-3 | TRBD2 | TRBV11-2 | . | TGTGCCAGCAGCCCCCTGAACGGGAGGGCCGGTCTGTTCGCAGATACGCAGTATTTT | CASSPLNGRAGLFADTQYF
TRBJ2-3 | TRBD2 | TRBV5-1 | . | TGCGCCAGCAGCTTTCTCCCGGGACTAGCGGCCACAGATACGCAGTATTTT | CASSFLPGLAATDTQYF
TRBJ2-5 | TRBD1 | TRBV10-3 | . | TGTGCCATCAGTGATAAGGGGCCCAGGGGGGAGACCCAGTACTTC | CAISDKGPRGETQYF
TRBJ2-7 | TRBD1 | TRBV6-6 | . | TGTGCCAGCAGCGGACAGGGCTCCTACGAGCAGTACTTC | CASSGQGSYEQYF
TRBJ2-1 | . | TRBV27 | . | TGTGCCAGCAGTTTAGCGGGGAGACAGTTCTTC | CASSLAGRQFF
TRBJ1-4 | . | TRBV12-5 | . | TGTGCTAGTGGTTCTAGGGGAGGGACTAATGAAAAACTGTTTTTT | CASGSRGGTNEKLFF
TRBJ2-5 | . | TRBV18 | . | TGTGCCAGCTCATCCTTAGGGGGGACCCAGTACTTC | CASSSLGGTQYF
TRBJ1-1 | . | TRBV15 | . | TGTGCCACCAGCAGAGCTACGGGAAAGAACACTGAAGCTTTCTTT | CATSRATGKNTEAFF
TRBJ1-3 | TRBD1 | TRBV2 | . | TGTGCCAGCAGTGAAGCCTTATCAGGGGGCGCTGGAAACACCATATATTTT | CASSEALSGGAGNTIYF
TRBJ2-2 | . | TRBV29-1 | . | TGCAGCGTTGATTGGGCCCCAGGAACCGGGGAGCTGTTTTTT | CSVDWAPGTGELFF
TRBJ2-1 | TRBD2 | TRBV9 | . | TGTGCCAGCAGCGTAGGAGCCAGGGAAGGACTAGCGACTAGAGACTACAATGAGCAGTTCTTC | CASSVGAREGLATRDYNEQFF
TRBJ2-7 | . | TRBV7-6 | . | TGTGCCAGCAGCTTGGGATCAGGGGTATCTAAGGCGGCCTACGAGCAGTACTTC | CASSLGSGVSKAAYEQYF
TRBJ2-1 | . | TRBV5-4 | . | TGTGCCAGCAGCCGACGGGGCTCCTACAATGAGCAGTTCTTC | CASSRRGSYNEQFF
TRBJ2-3 | . | TRBV27 | . | TGTGCCAGCAGTTTATTGGGGGGAAACACAGATACGCAGTATTTT | CASSLLGGNTDTQYF
TRBJ1-3 | TRBD1 | TRBV6-1 | once | TGTGCCAGTTGGGACAGGTTAGGAAACACCATATATTTT | CASWDRLGNTIYF
TRBJ2-7 | TRBD1 | TRBV7-2 | many | TGTGCCAGCAGAGGACAGGGGGCAAGCGAGCAGTACTTC | CASRGQGASEQYF
TRBJ2-7 | TRBD1 | TRBV6-5 | . | TGTGCCAGCAGGATTCATCAGGGGGCTTCCTACGAGCAGTACTTC | CASRIHQGASYEQYF
TRBJ2-7 | TRBD2 | TRBV5-6 | . | TGTGCCAGCATCAAGGCGGGGGGCGAGCAGTACTTC | CASIKAGGEQYF
TRBJ2-7 | TRBD2 | TRBV11-3 | . | TGTGCCAGCAGCGTAGTGGGGGGGGACGAGCAGTACTTC | CASSVVGGDEQYF
TRBJ1-4 | TRBD1 | TRBV30 | . | TGTGCCTGGAGTGTAGGGGCAGGGGGGAATGAAAAACTGTTTTTT | CAWSVGAGGNEKLFF